This T cell receptor beta chain was obtained from a study of T cells in lung cancer brain metastases. Background on the study: Seventeen of the 20 patients had a tobacco use history. A median roughly 320 days separated primary and brain metastasis sampling. Broader study findings: Compared with paired primaries, brain metastases showed fewer unique productive clones (roughly 1,500 versus 4,600).

A few deparaffinized, unstained about 10 um sections supplied tumor areas macrodissected using marked H&E slides as a guide. Germline-derived CDR1 and CDR2 are MGHRA and YSYEKL. Trimming took 1 base from V and 7 from J, leaving 13 bases between them. This CDR3 is built from 15 residues. The data were produced by immunoSEQ multiplex PCR, yet TCRdb's version contains in-frame clones alone and is incomplete. The sample records under 900 clones, roughly 90% being singletons. Points on this clone: Its specificity is not known.

The chain links TRBV4-1 to TRBJ1-4; a weak D match, TRBD1 (5 bases). Sequenced material: tumor tissue from the primary lung tumor. This clonotype was obtained from a woman aged 70 to 79 with non-small cell lung cancer. The CDR3 here is CASSQASRVGEKLFF. The DNA for the CDR3 is TGCGCCAGCAGCCAAGCATCCAGGGTTGGTGAAAAACTGTTTTTT.